One sample yielded the 5 T cell receptor beta chains listed below, sequenced in a study of post-analysis software for immune sequencing data. Findings and limits, study-wide: A few TRBV segments, TRBV5-6, TRBV5-1 and TRBV20-1 among them, were found more frequent in patients than controls.

The authors incorporated unique molecular identifiers into the TCR beta cDNA libraries. TCRdb reanalysed the PCR reads using MiXCR and keeps one entry per CDR3 protein. Seen here are fewer than 850,000 distinct CDR3 sequences, 25% to 30% observed once, and the top ten hold approximately 0.55%. These receptors' targets are unknown. What was sequenced was blood. These receptors came from a girl between 5 and 17 years old with multiple sclerosis.

This clonotype was found a few times. The rearrangement uses TRBV5-6 and TRBJ2-7; 10 nucleotides line up with TRBD2. The DNA matches TRBJ2-5 better at its end, which makes the J call doubtful. CDR1 is SGHDT, CDR2 YYEEEE, per germline. The CDR3 is 15 amino acids. In nucleotides, the CDR3 is TGTGCCAGCAGCATCTTAAGCGGGAGGGCCGGGACCCAGTACTTC. The encoded protein is CASSILSGRAGTQYF.

The V call is TRBV2, the J call TRBJ1-2, with D uncertain. This CDR3 spans 14 amino acids. CDR1 is SNHLY, CDR2 FYNNEI, per germline. The V gene lost 5 bases and the J gene lost 2 bases, with 12 bases spanning the gap. The CDR3 here is CASSHVGGNYGYTF. CDR3 bases: TGTGCCAGCAGTCACGTCGGCGGGAACTATGGCTACACCTTC.

The rearrangement joins TRBV2 to TRBJ1-1; D is ambiguous. The V end lost 7 bases, the J end lost 0 bases, and 9 bases lay between the germline ends. CDR3 length: 13 residues. The germline gives CDR1 SNHLY, CDR2 FYNNEI. CDR3 DNA: TGTGCCAGCAAATACGTAATGAACACTGAAGCTTTCTTT. This sequence encodes CASKYVMNTEAFF.

The CDR3 sequence: CASSFPFEGNYGYTF. CDR3 coding DNA: TGCGCCAGCAGCTTTCCGTTCGAGGGGAACTATGGCTACACCTTC. V gene TRBV5-1 combines with J gene TRBJ1-2, with D possibly TRBD1 on 5 matching bases. This CDR3 is built from 15 residues. V was pared by 2 bases and J by 2 bases, with 13 bases between. Germline V gives CDR1 SGHRS, CDR2 YFSETQ.

This clonotype was found many times. The rearrangement joins TRBV6-5 to TRBJ2-3, with a weak D call TRBD1 (5 bases). The V end lost 6 bases, the J end lost 3 bases, and 10 bases lay between the germline ends. Germline CDR1 reads MNHEY; CDR2 reads SVGAGI. This CDR3 has 13 amino acids. The CDR3 sequence is CASRPSGTDTQYF. For the CDR3, the DNA is TGTGCCAGCAGGCCCTCAGGGACAGATACGCAGTATTTT.